This TCR beta chain was identified during a study of siplizumab effects on memory and regulatory T cells. This table comes from immunoSEQ multiplex PCR, and its TCRdb copy is limited to in-frame clones, with some not included. This table holds around 87,000 clones, 75% to 90% found once. This CDR3 is 17 amino acids long. CDR1 SGHNT and CDR2 YENEEA come from the germline V gene. The V and J ends lost 1 base and 2 bases, in that order; junction bases with no gene match: 9. The rearrangement joins TRBV11-3 to TRBJ2-3, with 7 bases matching TRBD2. The clonotype originates from a human donor in good health. Sequencing used CD4+ T cells sorted from blood. In DNA form, the CDR3 reads TGTGCCAGCAGCTTAGGGTTGCGGGAGATTGACACAGATACGCAGTATTTT. This translates into CASSLGLREIDTDTQYF.